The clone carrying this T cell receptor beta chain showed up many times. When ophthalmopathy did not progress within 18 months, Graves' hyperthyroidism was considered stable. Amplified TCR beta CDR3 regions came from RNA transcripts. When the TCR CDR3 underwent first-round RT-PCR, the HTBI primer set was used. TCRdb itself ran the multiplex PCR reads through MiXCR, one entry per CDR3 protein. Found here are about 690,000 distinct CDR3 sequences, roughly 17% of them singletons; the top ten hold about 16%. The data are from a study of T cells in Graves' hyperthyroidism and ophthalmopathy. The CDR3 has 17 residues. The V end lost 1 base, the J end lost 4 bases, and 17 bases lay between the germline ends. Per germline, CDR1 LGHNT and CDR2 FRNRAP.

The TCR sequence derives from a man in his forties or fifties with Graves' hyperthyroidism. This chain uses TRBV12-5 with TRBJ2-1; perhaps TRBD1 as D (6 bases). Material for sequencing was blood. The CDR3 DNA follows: TGTGCTAGTGGTTTGGACAAGGGGGTTTCGGTATACAATGAGCAGTTCTTC. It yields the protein CASGLDKGVSVYNEQFF.